This T cell receptor (beta chain) was recorded in a study of vaccination effects on CD4 cells after COVID-19. The CDR3 is made up of 14 amino acids. V was pared by 3 bases and J by 6 bases, with 12 bases between. Germline V gene lookup returns CDR1 MNHEY and CDR2 SMNVEV (reference sequence). Under the ViraFEST assay, PBMC were stimulated with viral peptide pools so that antigen-specific CD4+ T cells expanded. Sequencing was performed afterwards. Isolating CD4+ T cells followed about 11 days of culture. Nucleocapsid antibodies stayed negative before and after vaccination, showing no earlier SARS-CoV-2 infection. This clone has a handful of counts. Antigen specificity is unknown. Using immunoSEQ multiplex PCR, the repertoire was profiled, and TCRdb retains in-frame clones only, with some absent. The sample gives 20,000 to 30,000 clones, about 74% of which show up once; about 3.5% is in the top ten.

The clonotype was recovered from a human donor who received a COVID-19 vaccine. The V and J genes are TRBV27 and TRBJ2-1; a weak D match, TRBD1 (5 bases). Sequencing used CD4+ T cells from PBMCs cultured with SARS-CoV-2 spike peptides, obtained before COVID-19 vaccination. CDR3 in amino acids: CASSLGLSRNEQFF. As DNA, the CDR3 is TGTGCCAGCAGTTTGGGGCTATCACGCAATGAGCAGTTCTTC.